A single sample is the source of the 4 T cell receptor beta chains below, sequenced in a study of blood T cell repertoires in COVID-19. Clones were sequenced by immunoSEQ multiplex PCR, and TCRdb holds only the in-frame ones, with some missing. The data contain around 260,000 clones, 88% of them singletons. What was sequenced was peripheral blood. Receptors were obtained from a human donor in a cohort sampled during active COVID-19.

This sequence joins TRBV24-1 and TRBJ2-7; the match to TRBD1 covers 7 bases. The CDR3 covers 16 residues. V lost 2 bases, J lost 0 bases, and 6 bases stayed unmatched. Germline values: CDR1 KGHDR, CDR2 SFDVKD. CDR3 bases: TGTGCCACCAGTGATTCTAGGGACAGTAGCTCCTACGAGCAGTACTTC. Amino acid sequence: CATSDSRDSSSYEQYF.

The V gene is TRBV27, the J gene TRBJ1-2; TRBD1 agrees at 8 bases. V trimming: 6 bases; J trimming: 5 bases; junction bases outside the gene matches: 14. Germline CDR1 MNHEY, CDR2 SMNVEV (reference sequence). This CDR3 has 16 amino acids. The CDR3 DNA sequence: TGTGCCAGCAGACCCCTCGGACAGGGAAGAGGGTATGGCTACACCTTC. It specifies CASRPLGQGRGYGYTF.

This clone was seen just once. The chain joins TRBV4-3 to TRBJ2-1, with D perhaps matching TRBD2 (5 bases). This CDR3 comprises 14 residues. Germline CDR1 is LGHNA and CDR2 is YSLEER. The ends were cut back, 0 bases at V and 9 bases at J, with 12 bases in the middle. The CDR3 nucleotides read TGCGCCAGCAGCCAAGATACGGGGTCTAGTGAGCAGTTCTTC. Residues: CASSQDTGSSEQFF.

The chain employs TRBV3-1 (or the pseudogene TRBV3-2) and TRBJ1-3; TRBD1 is a possible D gene (5 bases). V lost 7 bases to trimming and J lost 2 bases, with 21 bases between them. CDR3 length: 17 residues. CDR1 LGHDT and CDR2 YNNKEL come from the germline V gene (reference sequence). CDR3 loop: CASNLGGVWGPGNTIYF. In DNA form, the CDR3 reads TGTGCCAGCAACCTGGGGGGAGTTTGGGGACCTGGAAACACCATATATTTT.